The sample holds a few counts of the clone carrying this T cell receptor (beta chain). This specimen comes from a study of cytomegalovirus exposure and HLA in healthy donors. The CDR3 is 16 residues long. The V end was cut by 5 bases, the J end by 4 bases, with 20 bases between. Germline lookup yields CDR1 SEHNR and CDR2 FQNEAQ (reference sequence). The PCR was carried out with 60 Vbeta primers and 13 Jbeta primers. This table comes from immunoSEQ multiplex PCR, and its TCRdb copy is limited to in-frame clones, with some not included. Of roughly 160,000 clones in the sample, 75% were seen once. When sampled, the donors appeared nominally healthy, though they likely had unrecorded immune exposures.

The clonotype comes from a woman aged 40-49 years in good health and CMV-seropositive. Sequencing was done on a sample of PBMCs. J is TRBJ1-2 and V is TRBV7-9; tentatively, D is TRBD1 (6 bases). The DNA of the CDR3 is TGTGCCAGCAGCGACCGGCGGGCAGGGGAATCCTATGGCTACACCTTC. Its protein product is CASSDRRAGESYGYTF.